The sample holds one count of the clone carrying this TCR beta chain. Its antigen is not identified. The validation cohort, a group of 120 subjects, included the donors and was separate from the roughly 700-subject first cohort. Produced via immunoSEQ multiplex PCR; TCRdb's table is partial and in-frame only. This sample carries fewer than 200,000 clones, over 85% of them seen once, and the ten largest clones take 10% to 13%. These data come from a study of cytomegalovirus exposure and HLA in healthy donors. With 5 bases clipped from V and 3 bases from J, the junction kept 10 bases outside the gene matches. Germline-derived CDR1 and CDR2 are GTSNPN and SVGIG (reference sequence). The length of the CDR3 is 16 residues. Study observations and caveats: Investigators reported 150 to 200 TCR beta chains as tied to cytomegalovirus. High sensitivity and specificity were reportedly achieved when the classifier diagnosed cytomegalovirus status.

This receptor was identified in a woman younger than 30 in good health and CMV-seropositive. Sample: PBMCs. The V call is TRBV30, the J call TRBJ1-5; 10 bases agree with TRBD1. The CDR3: CAWGLSTGGLNQPQHF. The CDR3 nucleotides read TGTGCCTGGGGACTATCGACAGGGGGCCTCAATCAGCCCCAGCATTTT.